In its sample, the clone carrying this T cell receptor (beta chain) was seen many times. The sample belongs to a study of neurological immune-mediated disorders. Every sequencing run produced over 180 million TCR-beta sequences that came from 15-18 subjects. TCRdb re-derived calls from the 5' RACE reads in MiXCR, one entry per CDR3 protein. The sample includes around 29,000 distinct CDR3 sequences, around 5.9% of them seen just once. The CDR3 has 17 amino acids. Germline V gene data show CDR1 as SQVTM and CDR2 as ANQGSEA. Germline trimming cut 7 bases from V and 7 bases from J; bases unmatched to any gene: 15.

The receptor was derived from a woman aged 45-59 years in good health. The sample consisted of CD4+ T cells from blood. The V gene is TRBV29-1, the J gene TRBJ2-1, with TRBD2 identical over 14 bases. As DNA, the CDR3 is TGCAGCGCCCCTGGACCCAGACTAGCGGGGGGGCGGAATGAGCAGTTCTTC. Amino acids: CSAPGPRLAGGRNEQFF.